This passage covers 20 T cell receptor beta chains from one sample sequenced in a study of cytomegalovirus exposure and HLA in healthy donors. PCR employed 60 Vbeta and 13 Jbeta primers. Sequencing was performed with immunoSEQ multiplex PCR; in TCRdb, only in-frame clones are kept and a portion is missing. The data show about 120,000 clones, about 74% seen once. The sample consisted of PBMCs. These receptors were collected from a woman between 35 and 50 years old in good health and CMV-seropositive.

V usage is TRBV30 and J usage is TRBJ2-7; 9 bases agree with TRBD1. The CDR3 length is 11 residues. Germline CDR1 and CDR2: GTSNPN and SVGIG (reference sequence). Unmatched junction bases numbered 4, after V lost 6 bases and J lost 7 bases. Here the CDR3 reads CACGTGPEQYF. CDR3 bases: TGTGCCTGCGGGACAGGGCCTGAGCAGTACTTC.

The chain has TRBV9 and TRBJ2-2; 14 positions match TRBD2. Trimming at V came to 0 bases and at J to 8 bases, leaving 6 bases not matched to a gene. There are 17 residues in the CDR3. The germline V gene has CDR1 SGDLS and CDR2 YYNGEE. CDR3 amino acids: CASSVAPGLAGAGELFF. The CDR3 nucleotides are TGTGCCAGCAGCGTAGCGCCGGGACTAGCGGGGGCAGGGGAGCTGTTTTTT.

This clone has more than one count but fewer than ten. The J gene is TRBJ2-5, the V gene TRBV13; 7 bases fit TRBD1. The CDR3 runs to 13 residues. The trim removed 8 bases at V and 5 bases at J, leaving 8 bases unmatched. The germline gives CDR1 PRHDT, CDR2 FYEKMQ (reference sequence). As DNA, the CDR3 is TGTGCCAGCCGCCTCGAGGGGGCGGAGACCCAGTACTTC. It is translated as CASRLEGAETQYF.

The J gene is TRBJ2-7, the V gene TRBV11-2; 7 nucleotides line up with TRBD1. The germline gives CDR1 SGHAT, CDR2 FQNNGV. This CDR3 spans 15 amino acids. Unmatched junction bases numbered 7, after V lost 3 bases and J lost 2 bases. This chain's CDR3 is CASSLSGTETYEQYF. The CDR3 nucleotides read TGTGCCAGCAGCTTGTCGGGGACAGAAACCTACGAGCAGTACTTC.

The chain combines TRBV5-4 with TRBJ2-7; 9 bases map to TRBD2. Looked up from germline, CDR1 is SGHNT and CDR2 is YYREEE (reference sequence). V shed 3 bases and J 0 bases; nucleotides not matched to a gene: 4. This CDR3 is 15 amino acids long. The CDR3 nucleotides are TGTGCCAGCAGCTCTGGACTAGCGCGCTCCTACGAGCAGTACTTC. It is translated as CASSSGLARSYEQYF.

The V gene is TRBV5-6, the J gene TRBJ2-2, with 9 bases identical to TRBD2. Germline V gene lookup returns CDR1 SGHDT and CDR2 YYEEEE. The CDR3 loop spans 16 amino acids. J was trimmed by 3 bases and V by 2 bases; bases with no gene match: 5. The CDR3 reads CASSFRTSGYTGELFF. The CDR3 nucleotides read TGTGCCAGCAGCTTTCGCACTAGCGGGTACACCGGGGAGCTGTTTTTT.

The chain combines TRBV29-1 with TRBJ1-2; D is unresolved. Germline CDR1 SQVTM, CDR2 ANQGSEA. The CDR3 runs to 15 residues. Trimming pared 0 bases from V and 4 bases from J, leaving 15 bases between. CDR3 sequence reads: CSVEDHNDNGYGYTF. The CDR3 DNA reads as TGCAGCGTTGAAGATCACAATGACAACGGCTATGGCTACACCTTC.

The rearrangement joins TRBV30 to TRBJ1-6; D perhaps matches TRBD1 (5 bases). Trimming took off 5 bases at V and 4 bases at J, with 9 bases between the two ends. The germline CDR1 and CDR2 sequences are GTSNPN and SVGIG (reference sequence). This CDR3 has 13 amino acids. The CDR3 DNA sequence: TGTGCCTGGTCGGGGGGATATAATTCACCCCTCCACTTT. Translated, it gives CAWSGGYNSPLHF.

This chain joins TRBV11-3 and TRBJ2-2, with D hard to call. The germline V and J ends were trimmed by 3 bases and 1 base, with 9 bases remaining between them. Germline V gives CDR1 SGHNT, CDR2 YENEEA. This CDR3 comprises 15 residues. The CDR3, as DNA: TGTGCCAGCAGCTTGGCGCCAGGGAACACCGGGGAGCTGTTTTTT. Encoded protein: CASSLAPGNTGELFF. Supplemented by reference TRBV11-3 and TRBJ2-2, the full variable domain reads EAGVVQSPRYKIIEKKQPVAFWCNPISGHNTLYWYLQNLGQGPELLIRYENEEAVDDSQLPKDRFSAERLKGVDSTLKIQPAELGDSAVYLCASSLAPGNTGELFFGEGSRLTVL.

This chain uses TRBV9 with TRBJ1-2, with no clear D. V was cut by 0 bases and J by 2 bases, with 8 bases left in between. Germline assignment: CDR1 SGDLS and CDR2 YYNGEE. This CDR3 contains 14 residues. CDR3 in amino acids: CASSVEAGNYGYTF. The CDR3 DNA reads as TGTGCCAGCAGCGTAGAGGCAGGCAACTATGGCTACACCTTC.

The rearrangement uses TRBV4-1 and TRBJ2-6; TRBD2 might be the D (6 bases). V was trimmed by 0 bases and J by 3 bases, leaving 9 bases between them. The CDR3 consists of 16 residues. Germline V CDR1 and CDR2: MGHRA, YSYEKL. The CDR3 sequence: CASSQDGGVGANVLTF. CDR3 DNA: TGCGCCAGCAGCCAAGATGGAGGGGTTGGGGCCAACGTCCTGACTTTC.

The genes are TRBV7-2 and TRBJ2-2; 8 bases align to TRBD2. The V gene's germline CDR1 is SGHTA and CDR2 FQGNSA. V lost 4 bases, J lost 5 bases, and 6 bases stayed unmatched. The CDR3 runs to 15 residues. In nucleotides, the CDR3 is TGTGCCAGCAGCTCCCGGGGGGGCCGGACCGGGGAGCTGTTTTTT. Protein: CASSSRGGRTGELFF.

This clone was counted once. CDR3 DNA sequence: TGTGCCAGCTCACTGGCGGGAGAGTATTCAGATACGCAGTATTTT. Translated: CASSLAGEYSDTQYF. The genes are TRBV18 and TRBJ2-3; 7 nucleotides line up with TRBD2. V shed 4 bases, J shed 4 bases, and the junction held 8 bases outside the gene matches. Germline V gene data show CDR1 as KGHSH and CDR2 as LQKENI. This CDR3 spans 15 amino acids.

This chain joins TRBV10-1 and TRBJ1-2; D is unclear. V was cut by 2 bases and J by 2 bases, with 6 bases left in between. The CDR3 consists of 13 residues. CDR1 is WNHNN and CDR2 is SYGVQD in the germline V gene (reference sequence). The CDR3 loop is CASSETLNYGYTF. The CDR3 DNA reads as TGCGCCAGCAGTGAGACATTAAACTATGGCTACACCTTC.

The V call is TRBV9, the J call TRBJ1-2; 8 bases align to TRBD1. The germline V gene has CDR1 SGDLS and CDR2 YYNGEE. The CDR3 runs to 16 residues. V lost 1 base and J lost 4; bases outside the gene matches: 9. The CDR3 DNA reads as TGTGCCAGCAGCGTAAGTGGACAGGGAGGCACCTATGGCTACACCTTC. As protein: CASSVSGQGGTYGYTF.

This chain's CDR3 is CASSIKAGGAPRGELFF. DNA of the CDR3: TGTGCCAGTAGTATAAAGGCGGGGGGTGCCCCCCGAGGAGAGCTGTTTTTT. This chain joins TRBV19 and TRBJ2-2, with TRBD2 matching 8 bases. Looked up from germline, CDR1 is LNHDA and CDR2 is SQIVND (reference sequence). This CDR3 has 17 residues. V lost 2 bases and J lost 11; bases outside the gene matches: 16.

This chain uses TRBV30 with TRBJ2-4, with 9 bases matching TRBD2. After removal of 1 base from V and 4 bases from J, the junction contained 8 bases not matched to a gene. The CDR3 loop spans 16 amino acids. Per germline, CDR1 GTSNPN and CDR2 SVGIG (reference sequence). CDR3 loop: CAWSARTAGGKNIQYF. CDR3 nucleotides: TGTGCCTGGAGTGCCCGAACGGCGGGAGGGAAAAACATTCAGTACTTC.

The table lists this clone with a few counts. The genes are TRBV30 and TRBJ1-2; 10 positions match TRBD1. CDR1 is GTSNPN and CDR2 is SVGIG in the germline V gene (reference sequence). The CDR3 extends over 13 amino acids. V lost 1 base and J lost 6; bases outside the gene matches: 2. The CDR3 DNA reads TGTGCCTGGAGTGAGGGACAGGGGAATGGCTACACCTTC. Its translation is CAWSEGQGNGYTF. Together with reference TRBV30 and TRBJ1-2, the CDR3 gives the full variable domain: SQTIHQWPATLVQPVGSPLSLECTVEGTSNPNLYWYRQAAGRGLQLLFYSVGIGQISSEVPQNLSASRPQDRQFILSSKKLLLSDSGFYLCAWSEGQGNGYTFGSGTRLTVV.

The J gene is TRBJ2-2, the V gene TRBV7-2; 7 bases fit TRBD1. CDR1 is SGHTA and CDR2 is FQGNSA in the germline V gene. The CDR3 is made up of 18 amino acids. J gave up 0 bases and V 5 bases, and 12 bases lay outside the gene matches. The CDR3 DNA sequence: TGTGCCAGCAGCACCTTCCCTTTCGGGACAGCGAACACCGGGGAGCTGTTTTTT. It encodes CASSTFPFGTANTGELFF.

This sequence joins TRBV6-1 and TRBJ1-1; 9 positions agree with TRBD1. V lost 6 bases and J lost 6; bases outside the gene matches: 8. The CDR3 has 14 amino acids. Per germline, CDR1 MNHNS and CDR2 SASEGT. The CDR3 reads CASREGQGMSEAFF. The CDR3 DNA sequence: TGTGCCAGCAGAGAGGGACAGGGAATGTCTGAAGCTTTCTTT.